This T cell receptor (beta chain) was found in a study of T cell responses to AZD1222 COVID-19 vaccine (dated by TCRdb to about 2021). In the study overall: A total of more than 230 trial participants underwent TCR sequencing, of whom under 220 had received two doses of AZD1222 and roughly 26 had received two doses of the MenACWY control vaccine. Trial participants were enrolled by age into subgroups of 18-55, 56-69 and 70-plus years, and around 150, 28 and 57 TCR-sequenced participants, respectively, were included in these subgroups.

The CDR3 regions of human TCRbeta chains were analyzed by immunosequencing. Per the original workflow: Repertoire TCRs were matched against a reference library of SARS-CoV-2-specific TCRs generated with the MIRA antigen-specificity platform. Breadth meant the fraction of unique TCRs that were SARS-CoV-2-associated, whereas depth meant the fraction of total T cells that were SARS-CoV-2-associated. Using the MIRA data, every spike-specific TCR was mapped to the spike region that the TCR reacted to and assigned to either a CD4 or a CD8 class. Log10-transformed breadth and depth values were compared by one-way ANOVA with Sidak's multiple comparisons tests. TCRdb retrieved this table from immuneACCESS and kept in-frame rearrangements only. Not all clones are present; in checked studies, unresolved V genes account for under half, and no reason is known for the remainder. That table supplies the V and J calls and clone size; D and trimming were determined from the DNA. For this sample there are some 200,000 clones; approximately 94% appear just once. The ten largest make up 0.9% to 1.1% of the sample.

The sample's time point label is to be understood as: baseline before first vaccination. Reading the label with the study, this specimen's treatment or condition is: meningococcal conjugate vaccine given as trial control. Samples from vaccinated people were obtained from the UK trials COV001 and COV002, which included a single-blind randomized controlled phase 2/3 trial of AZD1222 (ChAdOx1 nCoV-19) in healthy adults. For TCRbeta chain sequencing, PBMC samples from trial participants were taken at day 0 and at day 28 after the second dose. The germline V gene sets CDR1 to SGHTA and CDR2 to FQGNSA. The CDR3, from cysteine to phenylalanine, totals 14 residues. The sequence is cut down to CDR3 DNA, 42 bases in frame from base 1. V and J are trimmed by 4 bases and 3 bases, and the gene matches miss 6 bases of the junction. In regard to this clone: Its cognate antigen has yet to be identified. No much larger clone exists at a distance of one base, and base qualities are not known.

The paper as a whole reports these results and caveats: A significant rise in spike-specific TCR breadth and depth was observed after two AZD1222 doses relative to day 0 and relative to MenACWY recipients. Most participants were white British and females outnumbered males, and the authors suggested that clonal diversity may have been underestimated. Conclusions about previously exposed vaccinees are limited, since just six or seven AZD1222 recipients were seropositive for SARS-CoV-2 at baseline. In the small 56-69-year group, the increase in depth fell short of significance, most likely because of low power. No day 14 peak-response samples were available, so repertoires were characterized only after the peak T cell response. Vaccine-associated CD4 TCRs spanned the whole spike protein, with dominant responses in regions 160-218 and 743-854. Reportedly, close to half of the unique spike-specific TCRs recognized epitopes lying outside the regions that are mutated in the B.1.351 and B.1.1.7 variants.

This receptor was identified in an adult in good health. Sequenced here: peripheral blood, sampled on day 0 of MenACWY control vaccination. The chain uses TRBV7-2 and TRBJ2-7, with 7 middle bases fitting TRBD2. The nucleotide sequence reads as follows: TGTGCCAGCAGCTCGTCAGCGGGGTACTACGAGCAGTACTTC. Translated, it reads CASSSSAGYYEQYF. When the CDR3 is completed using the reference TRBV7-2 and TRBJ2-7 genes on either side, the full variable domain is GAGVSQSPSNKVTEKGKDVELRCDPISGHTALYWYRQSLGQGLEFLIYFQGNSAPDKSGLPSDRFSAERTGGSVSTLTIQRTQQEDSAVYLCASSSSAGYYEQYFGPGTRLTVT.